This T cell receptor beta chain was profiled in a study of blood T cell repertoires in COVID-19. Looking at the study overall: The analysed material was cDNA or gDNA that came from T cells, B-cell-depleted T cells, or PBMCs.

Original analysis: Reference gene primer amplification yielded estimated nucleated cell counts. Profiling relied on immunoSEQ multiplex PCR, and the TCRdb table lists in-frame clones only, not all of them. V, J and clone size reflect that table, while D and trimming were determined from the DNA. The table has about 170,000 clones, around 93% seen once; the top ten hold about 4.5%. The J segment lost 10 bases and the V segment lost 5 bases, leaving 15 bases of the junction unmatched. Germline V lookup: CDR1 MDHEN, CDR2 SYDVKM. This CDR3 has 17 amino acids. The rearrangement uses TRBV28 and TRBJ1-6; 9 bases map to TRBD1. The material sequenced was peripheral blood. The origin of this receptor is a woman aged 45 to 65 with acute or convalescent COVID-19. CDR3 bases: TGTGCCAGCAGTACGGGACAGGGCAGACCTTTTAGGTCACCCCTCCACTTT. Its protein is CASSTGQGRPFRSPLHF.